The sequence of this T cell receptor beta chain was determined in a study of blood T cell repertoires in COVID-19. The overall study: From the United States, Italy and Spain came samples of acute and convalescent COVID-19.

Assay: immunoSEQ multiplex PCR; the TCRdb copy retains only in-frame clones and omits some. Here the sample spans 160,000 or so clones, about 79% being singletons. The study counted Cohort 3 donors as recovered given two negative PCRs, clearance, or symptom resolution. The receptor was isolated from a man aged 50 to 60 who had recovered from COVID-19. Sequencing was done on a sample of PBMCs or T cells enriched from blood (not recorded which).

The chain's CDR3 is CASKEAGGNSGNTIYF. The CDR3 DNA sequence: TGTGCCAGCAAGGAGGCAGGGGGCAACTCTGGAAACACCATATATTTT. The chain couples TRBV28 to TRBJ1-3; 8 nucleotides agree with TRBD1. With V trimmed by 7 bases and J by 0 bases, 8 bases remained unmatched. The CDR3 has 16 amino acids. CDR1 is MDHEN and CDR2 is SYDVKM in the germline V gene.